These 21 T cell receptor beta chains came from one sample sequenced in a study of T cell repertoires in aging, cancer and after chemotherapy. The template was genomic DNA from peripheral blood, not RNA. Rearranged V-D-J TRB sequences were amplified with a mixed TRB-A/B primer pool. TCRdb reprocessed the multiplex PCR reads with MiXCR, giving one entry per CDR3 protein. This sample has 5,000 to 6,000 distinct CDR3 sequences, with under 25% found just once. The sequencing input was blood. These receptors originate from a human donor in good health. The donor label of this sample is uncertain.

By sample fraction, this clonotype is medium-sized. The chain is built from TRBV19 and TRBJ2-1; D remains unclear. This CDR3 has 12 residues. V dropped 6 bases and J dropped 6 bases, with 9 bases sitting between them. The germline gives CDR1 LNHDA, CDR2 SQIVND (reference sequence). Here the CDR3 DNA reads TGTGCCAGTAGCCCGGGTTTCAATGAGCAGTTCTTC. It encodes CASSPGFNEQFF.

This clonotype counts as medium-sized. The rearrangement uses TRBV7-9 and TRBJ2-3; D is perhaps TRBD1 (6 bases). V was clipped by 9 bases and J by 6 bases, with 13 bases between them. The germline V gene encodes CDR1 SEHNR and CDR2 FQNEAQ (reference sequence). The CDR3 has 12 residues. CDR3: CASGQGHDTQYF. The DNA of the CDR3 is TGTGCCAGTGGGCAGGGGCACGATACGCAGTATTTT.

By its share, this clonotype is medium-sized (0.01 to 0.1%). V gene TRBV6-2 or TRBV6-3 combines with J gene TRBJ2-7, with 7 bases lining up with TRBD1. Per the germline V gene, CDR1 is MNHEY and CDR2 is SVGEGT. V lost 4 bases and J lost 3; bases outside the gene matches: 6. The CDR3 has 14 amino acids. In nucleotides, the CDR3 is TGTGCCAGCAGTTCCGTGGGACAGAACTACGAGCAGTACTTC. Its protein product is CASSSVGQNYEQYF.

V is TRBV19 and J is TRBJ2-2; a weak D match, TRBD1 (5 bases). The V and J ends lost 6 bases and 6 bases respectively, with 20 bases between them. The CDR3 covers 16 residues. The V gene's germline CDR1 is LNHDA and CDR2 SQIVND (reference sequence). The CDR3 DNA is TGTGCCAGTAGGACCGAGGCGCAGGGTGTCTCCGGGGAGCTGTTTTTT. Translated: CASRTEAQGVSGELFF.

The chain employs TRBV4-3 and TRBJ2-2; 9 nucleotides align to TRBD2. V lost 0 bases and J lost 0; bases outside the gene matches: 8. This CDR3 has 19 amino acids. Germline V CDR1 and CDR2: LGHNA, YSLEER. The CDR3: CASSQDVPAGGSNTGELFF. DNA for the CDR3: TGCGCCAGCAGCCAAGATGTGCCAGCGGGGGGATCGAACACCGGGGAGCTGTTTTTT.

This clonotype was counted a few times. The chain carries TRBV11-2 and TRBJ2-1; TRBD2 aligns across 7 bases. After removal of 2 bases from V and 7 bases from J, the junction contained 5 bases not matched to a gene. CDR3 length: 14 amino acids. Germline CDR1 SGHAT, CDR2 FQNNGV. CDR3 nucleotides: TGTGCCAGCAGCTTAAATCTAGCGGTAAATGAGCAGTTCTTC. This sequence encodes CASSLNLAVNEQFF.

This clonotype appeared a few times. The V call is TRBV7-3, the J call TRBJ2-2; 7 positions agree with TRBD2. CDR3 length: 15 residues. The V segment lost 5 bases and the J segment 6 bases; nucleotides outside the gene matches: 9. Germline assignment: CDR1 SGHTA and CDR2 FQGTGA. In DNA, the CDR3 is TGTGCCAGCAGCACCGCCGGGACTAACGCCGGGGAGCTGTTTTTT. This encodes CASSTAGTNAGELFF.

This clonotype is categorized as medium-sized. The genes are TRBV18 and TRBJ1-3; tentatively, D is TRBD1 (5 bases). In germline, CDR1 is KGHSH, CDR2 LQKENI. The V end was cut by 3 bases, the J end by 0 bases, with 6 bases between. CDR3 length: 14 amino acids. CDR3 bases: TGTGCCAGCTCACCGACAGACTCTGGAAACACCATATATTTT. Translated: CASSPTDSGNTIYF.

By share, this clonotype ranks as medium-sized (0.01 to 0.1%). The chain joins TRBV6-6 to TRBJ2-7; 8 nucleotides align to TRBD1. The CDR3 sequence is 17 residues long. CDR1 and CDR2 (germline): MNHNY, SVGAGI (reference sequence). The J segment lost 2 bases and the V segment lost 0 bases, leaving 9 bases of the junction unmatched. CDR3 DNA: TGTGCCAGCAGTTACTCGAATGCCGTGACAGGGGCCTACGAGCAGTACTTC. Its protein product is CASSYSNAVTGAYEQYF.

This clonotype counts as medium-sized. The chain employs TRBV14 and TRBJ2-1; 12 positions match TRBD2. J lost 2 bases, V lost 4 bases, and 3 bases had no gene match. Germline CDR1 and CDR2: SGHDN and FVKESK. This CDR3 contains 16 residues. This CDR3 reads CASSPLAGGTYNEQFF. DNA of the CDR3: TGTGCCAGCAGCCCACTAGCGGGGGGAACCTACAATGAGCAGTTCTTC. The full variable domain, rest sourced from reference TRBV14 and TRBJ2-1, is EAGVTQFPSHSVIEKGQTVTLRCDPISGHDNLYWYRRVMGKEIKFLLHFVKESKQDESGMPNNRFLAERTGGTYSTLKVQPAELEDSGVYFCASSPLAGGTYNEQFFGPGTRLTVL.

The V and J genes are TRBV7-2 and TRBJ1-6, with D tentatively TRBD1 (5 bases). V was trimmed by 2 bases and J by 10 bases, leaving 12 bases between them. There are 14 residues in the CDR3. Germline assignment: CDR1 SGHTA and CDR2 FQGNSA. CDR3 loop: CASSLLGGGSPLHF. The CDR3 nucleotides are TGTGCCAGCAGCTTATTGGGGGGAGGCTCACCCCTCCACTTT.

CDR3 bases: TGTGCCAGCAGCTTAGACCATCCGACTGAAGCTTTCTTT. This sequence encodes CASSLDHPTEAFF. The chain is built from TRBV7-2 and TRBJ1-1; D ambiguous. V lost 1 base and J 5 bases, leaving 8 bases between the germline ends. Per the germline V gene, CDR1 is SGHTA and CDR2 is FQGNSA. The CDR3 extends over 13 amino acids.

Worth noting for this clonotype: This sequence may be a read error, since a much larger clone differs from it by one base. The CDR3 end shows no conserved phenylalanine or tryptophan, and so a read error is likely. This chain connects TRBV19 to TRBJ1-1; D possibly corresponds to TRBD1 (6 bases). Trimming cost V 5 bases and J 5 bases, with 15 bases left between them. CDR3 size: 14 residues. Germline values: CDR1 LNHDA, CDR2 SQIVND (reference sequence). As DNA, the CDR3 is TGTGCCAGTAGTTGGGGCAGGGGAGCAACTGAAGCTTTCTCT. It codes for CASSWGRGATEAFS.

This clonotype qualifies as medium-sized (0.01 to 0.1%). J is TRBJ2-3 and V is TRBV27, with D possibly being TRBD2 (5 bases). The ends were cut back, 5 bases at V and 2 bases at J, with 14 bases in the middle. The CDR3 sequence is 15 residues long. Germline assignment: CDR1 MNHEY and CDR2 SMNVEV (reference sequence). The CDR3 DNA reads TGTGCCAGCAGTCCGAATGTGAGGGCCACAGATACGCAGTATTTT. Encoded protein: CASSPNVRATDTQYF.

This chain connects TRBV7-6 to TRBJ2-3; D uncertain. CDR3 length: 14 amino acids. Germline V gives CDR1 SGHVS, CDR2 FNYEAQ. The V gene lost 0 bases and the J gene lost 3 bases, with 7 bases spanning the gap. CDR3 nucleotides: TGTGCCAGCAGCTTAGCGGCCTCGACAGATACGCAGTATTTT. It specifies CASSLAASTDTQYF.

The chain is built from TRBV5-1 and TRBJ2-7; 10 bases map to TRBD1. This CDR3 has 14 amino acids. V gave up 4 bases and J gave up 1 base; unmatched junction bases: 2. Germline V lookup: CDR1 SGHRS, CDR2 YFSETQ. The CDR3 loop is CASSRDRGSYEQYF. The CDR3 nucleotides are TGCGCCAGCAGCCGGGACAGGGGTTCCTACGAGCAGTACTTC.

In this sample, this clonotype is medium-sized. The gene calls are TRBV7-6 and TRBJ2-3; the D gene could be TRBD1 or TRBD2 (5 bases each). V shed 4 bases and J shed 7 bases, with 15 bases lying between them. CDR3 length: 14 amino acids. Germline V gene lookup returns CDR1 SGHVS and CDR2 FNYEAQ. The CDR3 sequence is CASSSYSGTNTQYF. The CDR3 DNA reads as TGTGCCAGCAGCTCGTACTCTGGGACGAATACGCAGTATTTT.

A single count supports this clonotype. V gene TRBV29-1 combines with J gene TRBJ2-7; TRBD1 aligns across 7 bases. Germline values: CDR1 SQVTM, CDR2 ANQGSEA. CDR3 size: 12 residues. With 2 bases clipped from V and 6 bases from J, the junction kept 4 bases outside the gene matches. CDR3 protein: CSVERGGGEQYF. The CDR3 coding sequence is TGCAGCGTTGAAAGAGGGGGCGGCGAGCAGTACTTC.

V gene TRBV12-3 or TRBV12-4 combines with J gene TRBJ2-3; D perhaps matches TRBD2 (7 bases). This CDR3 spans 15 amino acids. DNA of the CDR3: TGTGCTAGTGGTTTGGAGGGGGGGTACACAGATACGCAGTATTTT. It encodes CASGLEGGYTDTQYF.

This chain joins TRBV5-1 and TRBJ1-1; weak D call: TRBD1 (6 bases). Germline V gene lookup returns CDR1 SGHRS and CDR2 YFSETQ. The CDR3 length is 16 residues. Trimming took off 6 bases at V and 4 bases at J, with 22 bases between the two ends. The CDR3 region is CASKGGGSVKVTEAFF. The CDR3 region has the DNA TGCGCCAGCAAGGGGGGGGGGTCCGTTAAAGTCACTGAAGCTTTCTTT.

As concerns this clonotype: A much larger clone is a single base away; this may be a read error. The chain combines TRBV27 with TRBJ2-3; possibly TRBD1 for D (6 bases). The CDR3 consists of 12 residues. The V end lost 10 bases, the J end lost 7 bases, and 15 bases lay between the germline ends. CDR1 is MNHEY, CDR2 SMNVEV, per germline (reference sequence). CDR3 residues: CATQGTFNTQYF. In DNA, the CDR3 is TGTGCCACCCAAGGGACATTTAATACGCAGTATTTT.